This T cell receptor (beta chain) is from a study of cytomegalovirus exposure and HLA in healthy donors. Amplification used 60 Vbeta primers and 13 Jbeta primers. Here immunoSEQ multiplex PCR was the method, and the copy in TCRdb shows in-frame clones only, minus some. The sample has 150,000 to 200,000 clones, just over 75% seen once. Findings and caveats of the study: A missense DCLRE1C variant was associated with V- and J-gene trimming of TCR beta chains in a later analysis, and an independent cohort replicated the association. Published work reported that the classifier diagnosed cytomegalovirus status with high specificity and sensitivity. Later analysis identified about 18,000 TCR beta sequences associated with HLA alleles, using a false discovery rate threshold of 0.05. Highly shared sequence variants in one cluster were likely a sequencing artifact.

In the case of this clone: Its antigen is unidentified.

Germline V CDR1 and CDR2: SGHRS, YFSETQ. Deletions cut 3 bases from V and 3 bases from J, with 14 bases between. The CDR3 is 15 residues long. The chain links TRBV5-1 to TRBJ2-3, with a possible D match to TRBD2 (5 bases). The specimen sequenced was PBMCs. The receptor was isolated from a woman in her thirties in good health and CMV-seropositive. CDR3 loop: CASSYRDRETDTQYF. CDR3 nucleotides: TGCGCCAGCAGCTACAGAGACCGGGAAACAGATACGCAGTATTTT.